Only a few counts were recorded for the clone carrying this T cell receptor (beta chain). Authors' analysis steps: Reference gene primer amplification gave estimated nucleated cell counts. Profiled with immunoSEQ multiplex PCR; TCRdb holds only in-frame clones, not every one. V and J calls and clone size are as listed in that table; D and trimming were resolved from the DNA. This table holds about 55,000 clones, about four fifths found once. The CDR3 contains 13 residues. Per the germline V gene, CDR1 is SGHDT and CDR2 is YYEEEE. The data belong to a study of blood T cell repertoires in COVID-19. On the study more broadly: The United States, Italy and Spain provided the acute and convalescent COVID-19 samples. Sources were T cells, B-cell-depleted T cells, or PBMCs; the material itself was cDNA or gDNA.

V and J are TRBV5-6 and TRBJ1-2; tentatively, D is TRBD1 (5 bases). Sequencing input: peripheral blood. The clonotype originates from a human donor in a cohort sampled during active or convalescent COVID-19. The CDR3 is CAGARRGSHGYTF. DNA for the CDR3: TGTGCAGGGGCTAGGCGGGGGAGTCATGGCTACACCTTC.